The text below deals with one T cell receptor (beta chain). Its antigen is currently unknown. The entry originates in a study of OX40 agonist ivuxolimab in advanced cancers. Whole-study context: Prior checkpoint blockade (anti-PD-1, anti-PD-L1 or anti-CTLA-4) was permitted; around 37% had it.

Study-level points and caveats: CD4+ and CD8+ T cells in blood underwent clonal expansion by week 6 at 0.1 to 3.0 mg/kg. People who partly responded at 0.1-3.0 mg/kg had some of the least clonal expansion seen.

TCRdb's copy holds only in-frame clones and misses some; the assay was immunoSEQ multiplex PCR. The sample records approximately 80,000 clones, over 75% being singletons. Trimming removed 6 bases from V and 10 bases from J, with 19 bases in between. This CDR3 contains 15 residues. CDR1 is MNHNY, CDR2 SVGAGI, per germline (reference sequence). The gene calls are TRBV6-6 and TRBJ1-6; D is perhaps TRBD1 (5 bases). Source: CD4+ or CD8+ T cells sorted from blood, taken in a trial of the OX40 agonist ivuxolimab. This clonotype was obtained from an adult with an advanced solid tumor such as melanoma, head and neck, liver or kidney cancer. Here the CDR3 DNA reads TGTGCCAGCAGAGGCCCCGATAGGGACGGGTCACCCCTCCACTTT. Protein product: CASRGPDRDGSPLHF.